One T cell receptor (beta chain) is described in this entry. The CDR3 is 17 amino acids. CDR1 and CDR2 from the germline V gene are SNHLY and FYNNEI. Trimming cost V 4 bases and J 3 bases, with 19 bases left between them. The data stem from a study of blood T cell repertoires in COVID-19. Overall study context: Sources were T cells, B-cell-depleted T cells, or PBMCs; the material itself was cDNA or gDNA.

As originally analysed: How many nucleated cells were present was estimated from reference gene primer amplification. The protocol was immunoSEQ multiplex PCR, while the TCRdb copy is restricted to in-frame clones and leaves out a portion. That table is the source of V, J and clone size, and D and trimming were worked out from the DNA. The sample records about 160,000 clones, roughly 90% being singletons. Material for sequencing was peripheral blood. The chain combines TRBV2 with TRBJ2-4, with a possible D match to TRBD1 (6 bases). This TCR was sampled from a man between 60 and 70 years old with active or convalescent COVID-19. The CDR3 nucleotides read TGTGCCAGCAGTGCTGTGATGGACAGTCTTGTCAAAAACATTCAGTACTTC. This encodes CASSAVMDSLVKNIQYF.